These T cell receptor beta chains were read from a single sample in a study of blood T cell repertoires in COVID-19. The method was immunoSEQ multiplex PCR; TCRdb's version includes in-frame clones alone and lacks a portion of them. The top ten hold 9.5% to 13% of the sample, which has 130,000 or so clones, about four fifths seen once. The sequenced material came from peripheral blood. The source of these receptors is a human donor in a cohort sampled during active COVID-19. Each CDR3 is given with its conserved first and last residue. D genes are given only for firm matches. A clone size is listed for some rows: how often the clone was seen (once, few, many), or a class if it is expanded.

v_call: TRBV5-1
clone_size: -
j_call: TRBJ1-2
d_call: -
cdr3_nt: TGCGCCAGCAGCCAACAGGGTTATGGCTACACCTTC
cdr3_aa: CASSQQGYGYTF

v_call: TRBV5-6
clone_size: -
j_call: TRBJ2-3
d_call: TRBD1
cdr3_nt: TGTGCCAGCAGCTTTGGACAGGGTAGCACAGATACGCAGTATTTT
cdr3_aa: CASSFGQGSTDTQYF

v_call: TRBV18
clone_size: -
j_call: TRBJ2-1
d_call: -
cdr3_nt: TGTGCCAGCTCACCACCCCCCGTTCACAATGAGCAGTTCTTC
cdr3_aa: CASSPPPVHNEQFF

v_call: TRBV4-1
clone_size: -
j_call: TRBJ1-5
d_call: -
cdr3_nt: TGCGCCAGCAGCCAAGATTCCGGGGGACCGTCCAATCAGCCCCAGCATTTT
cdr3_aa: CASSQDSGGPSNQPQHF

v_call: TRBV4-3
clone_size: once
j_call: TRBJ2-1
d_call: TRBD1
cdr3_nt: TGCGCCAGCAGCCCCGACAGGGGCTCCTACAATGAGCAGTTCTTC
cdr3_aa: CASSPDRGSYNEQFF

v_call: TRBV20-1
clone_size: once
j_call: TRBJ2-1
d_call: TRBD2
cdr3_nt: TGCAGTGTGGGGGGGTTGGAGTTCTTC
cdr3_aa: CSVGGLEFF

v_call: TRBV29-1
clone_size: -
j_call: TRBJ2-3
d_call: -
cdr3_nt: TGCAGCGCCCAAGTTCAGGATACGCAGTATTTT
cdr3_aa: CSAQVQDTQYF

v_call: TRBV27
clone_size: -
j_call: TRBJ2-1
d_call: -
cdr3_nt: TGTGCCAGCAGTTTTACAGGCTCCTACAATGAGCAGTTCTTC
cdr3_aa: CASSFTGSYNEQFF

v_call: TRBV12-5
clone_size: -
j_call: TRBJ2-3
d_call: TRBD2
cdr3_nt: TGTGCTAGTGGTTTGGGGCTAGCGGGGGGGGATACGCAGTATTTT
cdr3_aa: CASGLGLAGGDTQYF

v_call: TRBV2
clone_size: few
j_call: TRBJ1-1
d_call: -
cdr3_nt: TGTGCCAGCAGTCGACCGGGACAACTGAACACTGAAGCTTTCTTT
cdr3_aa: CASSRPGQLNTEAFF

v_call: TRBV29-1
clone_size: -
j_call: TRBJ1-4
d_call: -
cdr3_nt: TGCAGTGTATTATGGGGCGCGGAAAAACTGTTTTTT
cdr3_aa: CSVLWGAEKLFF

v_call: TRBV3-1/TRBV3-2
clone_size: many
j_call: TRBJ2-2
d_call: -
cdr3_nt: TGTGCCAGCAGCCGAGAGCAGGGTAGAACCGGGGAGCTGTTTTTT
cdr3_aa: CASSREQGRTGELFF

v_call: TRBV3-1/TRBV3-2
clone_size: -
j_call: TRBJ2-1
d_call: TRBD2
cdr3_nt: TGTGCCAGCAGCCAAGATAGCGGGGGCAATGAGCAGTTCTTC
cdr3_aa: CASSQDSGGNEQFF

v_call: TRBV11-3
clone_size: -
j_call: TRBJ2-4
d_call: -
cdr3_nt: TGTGCCAGCAGCTTGGGACAAGAGAACATTCAGTACTTC
cdr3_aa: CASSLGQENIQYF